The source of this TCR beta chain is a study of blood T cell repertoires in COVID-19. Background on the study: Sources were T cells, B-cell-depleted T cells, or PBMCs; the material itself was cDNA or gDNA.

Authors' data handling: For nucleated cells, counts were estimated from reference gene primer amplification. TCRdb's copy holds only in-frame clones and misses some; the assay was immunoSEQ multiplex PCR. The V and J calls and clone size are taken from that table; D and trimming were inferred from the DNA. Among about 130,000 clones listed, approximately 83% were seen once. The CDR3 consists of 13 residues. Trimming stripped 5 bases from V and 1 base from J, with 8 bases between. The specimen was peripheral blood. This sequence was found in a woman between 50 and 59 years old with acute or convalescent COVID-19. This chain links TRBV12-3 or TRBV12-4 with TRBJ1-1; D is ambiguous. Here the CDR3 reads CASSLTQNTEAFF. The CDR3, as DNA: TGTGCCAGCAGTCTCACACAGAACACTGAAGCTTTCTTT.